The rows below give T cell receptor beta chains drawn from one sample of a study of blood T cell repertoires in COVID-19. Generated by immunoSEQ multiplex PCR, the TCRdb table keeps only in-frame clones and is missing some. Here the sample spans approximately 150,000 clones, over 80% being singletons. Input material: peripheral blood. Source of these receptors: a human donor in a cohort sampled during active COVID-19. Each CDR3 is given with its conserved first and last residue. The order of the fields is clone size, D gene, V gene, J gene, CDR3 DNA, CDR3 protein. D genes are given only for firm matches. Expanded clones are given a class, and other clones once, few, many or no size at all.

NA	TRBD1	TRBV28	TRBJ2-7	TGTGCCAGCAGTTTATCTCTCGGGCAGGGGGCCTACGAGCAGTACTTC	CASSLSLGQGAYEQYF
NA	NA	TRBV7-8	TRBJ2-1	TGTGCCAGCAAGGGTTGGGTAGCGCGGTCGCACAATGAGCAGTTCTTC	CASKGWVARSHNEQFF
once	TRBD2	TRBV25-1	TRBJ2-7	TGTGCCACCTTGGGACTAGCGCCTTACGAGCAGTACTTC	CATLGLAPYEQYF
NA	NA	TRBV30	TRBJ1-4	TGTGCCTGGAGCCCCCCGGGGGGGAGGGGTAATGAAAAACTGTTTTTT	CAWSPPGGRGNEKLFF
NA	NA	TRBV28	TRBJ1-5	TGTGCCAGCAGTTTATTTGTAAGGGGGAATCCGCCCCAGCATTTT	CASSLFVRGNPPQHF
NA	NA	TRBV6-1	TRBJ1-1	TGTGCCAGCAGTGAAGTCCCCTCGGGCAGGGTCGACACTGAAGCTTTCTTT	CASSEVPSGRVDTEAFF
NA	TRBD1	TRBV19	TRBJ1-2	TGTGCCAGTAGTATGGGACAGGGGATGGGTTATGGCTACACCTTC	CASSMGQGMGYGYTF
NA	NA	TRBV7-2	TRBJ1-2	TGTGCCAGCAGCGCCCGGACACTTCAAGCTAACTATGGCTACACCTTC	CASSARTLQANYGYTF
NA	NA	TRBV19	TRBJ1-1	TGTGCCAGTAGTATTCTGCCAGGGGAGGGGACTGAAGCTTTCTTT	CASSILPGEGTEAFF
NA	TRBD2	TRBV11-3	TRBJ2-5	TGTGCCAGCAGCTTAGGTTTAGCGGGGAAAGAGACCCAGTACTTC	CASSLGLAGKETQYF
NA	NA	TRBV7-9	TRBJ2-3	TGTGCCAGCAGCTTAGGGGACGGGGGATCGTATTTT	CASSLGDGGSYF
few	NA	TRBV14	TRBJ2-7	TGTGCCAGCAGCCAAGGGGCAGACTACGAGCAGTACTTC	CASSQGADYEQYF
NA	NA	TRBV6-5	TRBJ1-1	TGTGCCAGCAGTTACAATCGACAGAGGATGAACACTGAAGCTTTCTTT	CASSYNRQRMNTEAFF
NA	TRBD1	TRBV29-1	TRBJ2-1	TGCAGCGTGTACAGGGGGACCAATGAGCAGTTCTTC	CSVYRGTNEQFF
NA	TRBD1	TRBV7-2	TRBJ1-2	TGTGCCAGCAGCTTGGGACAGCCTAACTATGGCTACACCTTC	CASSLGQPNYGYTF
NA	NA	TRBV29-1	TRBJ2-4	TGCAGCGTTGGGTTAGCAGGGACTGCCAAAAACATTCAGTACTTC	CSVGLAGTAKNIQYF
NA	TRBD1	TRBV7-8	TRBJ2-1	TGTGCCAGCAGCTTCATCCAGGGGGACGATGAGCAGTTCTTC	CASSFIQGDDEQFF
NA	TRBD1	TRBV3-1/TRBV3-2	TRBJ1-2	TGTGCCAGCAGCCAACTTAGTACAGGGGTAAATTATGGCTACACCTTC	CASSQLSTGVNYGYTF
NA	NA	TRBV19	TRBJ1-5	TGTGCCAGTAGTATAGATCGAACAGGGTCCCTTTCACCTCCACGGGATCAGCCCCAGCATTTT	CASSIDRTGSLSPPRDQPQHF
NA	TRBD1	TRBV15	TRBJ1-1	TGTGCCACCAGCAGAGCGCACAGGGGCACTGAAGCTTTCTTT	CATSRAHRGTEAFF
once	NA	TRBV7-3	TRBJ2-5	TGTGCCAGCAGCTTAACGGGGATGCAGGGTCGAGAGACCCAGTACTTC	CASSLTGMQGRETQYF
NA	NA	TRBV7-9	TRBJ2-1	TGTGCCAGCAGCTTAGGAGGGCCCCACAATGAGCAGTTCTTC	CASSLGGPHNEQFF
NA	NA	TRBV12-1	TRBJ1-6	TGTGCCAGCAGCCGCACCCACCTCGGCGCGGCCTCCTATAATTCACCCCTCCACTTT	CASSRTHLGAASYNSPLHF
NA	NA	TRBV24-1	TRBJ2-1	TGTGCCACCAGTGATAGAGCGGTTAGGCCAGACAATGAGCAGTTCTTC	CATSDRAVRPDNEQFF
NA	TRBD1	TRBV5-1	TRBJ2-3	TGCGCCAGCAGTTTACAGGGGATCAGCACAGATACGCAGTATTTT	CASSLQGISTDTQYF
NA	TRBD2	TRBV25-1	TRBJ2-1	TGTGCCAGCAGGCCGGGACTAGCGAGGGGCCCCTACAATGAGCAGTTCTTC	CASRPGLARGPYNEQFF
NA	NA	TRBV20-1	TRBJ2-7	TGCAGTGCTAGTCTAGGGGCTGGGGAGCAGTACTTC	CSASLGAGEQYF
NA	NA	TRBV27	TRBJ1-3	TGTGCCAGCAGTGTAACAAGTGGTATATCTGGAAACACCATATATTTT	CASSVTSGISGNTIYF